This passage covers 26 T cell receptor beta chains from one sample sequenced in a study of blood T cells in healthy people across ages. For the second PCR, which ran for about 7 to 11 cycles, a sample-barcoded 5' primer and a J-beta primer mix were used. Using its own MiXCR run on the 5' RACE reads, TCRdb lists one record per CDR3 protein. The sample has 1.5 million to 2 million distinct CDR3 sequences; just under 50% are singletons. The sample was blood. These receptors originate from a woman in her forties in good health.

The chain has TRBV12-5 and TRBJ2-3, with TRBD2 as a possible D gene (5 bases). V was trimmed by 0 bases and J by 2 bases, leaving 18 bases between them. Germline V gene lookup returns CDR1 LGHNT and CDR2 FRNRAP. CDR3 length: 18 amino acids. This CDR3 reads CASGLVLSTGIPTDTQYF. The CDR3 bases are TGTGCTAGTGGTTTGGTACTCTCCACCGGGATCCCCACAGATACGCAGTATTTT.

The chain is built from TRBV7-2 and TRBJ2-1, with D perhaps matching TRBD2 (6 bases). CDR3 length: 15 amino acids. The germline V and J ends were trimmed by 5 bases and 5 bases, with 16 bases remaining between them. Germline V CDR1 and CDR2: SGHTA, FQGNSA. CDR3 residues: CASSRVAGTDNEQFF. Written as DNA, the CDR3 is TGTGCCAGCAGCCGAGTGGCGGGAACGGACAATGAGCAGTTCTTC.

This clonotype came up a few times. The chain links TRBV6-6 to TRBJ2-5; D might be TRBD1 (5 bases). This CDR3 has 14 amino acids. Trimming took off 7 bases at V and 3 bases at J, with 15 bases between the two ends. Germline CDR1 reads MNHNY; CDR2 reads SVGAGI (reference sequence). For the CDR3, the DNA is TGTGCCAGCACCCACGATGGGGCCAAAGAGACCCAGTACTTC. Translated, it gives CASTHDGAKETQYF.

The chain joins TRBV3-1 to TRBJ2-3; unclear D gene. CDR3 length: 15 residues. V lost 6 bases and J 6 bases, leaving 19 bases between the germline ends. Looked up from germline, CDR1 is LGHDT and CDR2 is YNNKEL (reference sequence). CDR3 DNA: TGTGCCAGCAGACGAGCTACGGAGTTGTTGGATACGCAGTATTTT. Translated: CASRRATELLDTQYF.

This clonotype appeared a few times. The V gene is TRBV6-1, the J gene TRBJ2-4, with D perhaps assigned TRBD1 or TRBD2 (5 bases each). This CDR3 comprises 12 residues. CDR1 MNHNS and CDR2 SASEGT come from the germline V gene. Deletions cut 2 bases from V and 13 bases from J, with 12 bases between. The CDR3 loop is CASSEQGWEQYF. The DNA of the CDR3 is TGTGCCAGCAGTGAACAGGGTTGGGAGCAGTACTTC.

In its sample, this clonotype was seen a few times. The chain combines TRBV28 with TRBJ2-4; D remains ambiguous. The assigned J gene may be wrong: the sequence end matches TRBJ2-7 better. The germline gives CDR1 MDHEN, CDR2 SYDVKM. The CDR3 contains 13 residues. CDR3 nucleotide sequence: TGTGCCAGCAACCAGCCCGTATTCTCCGAGCAGTACTTC. Residues: CASNQPVFSEQYF.

V usage is TRBV7-2 and J usage is TRBJ1-2, with D possibly TRBD1 on 6 matching bases. V was trimmed by 10 bases and J by 3 bases, leaving 15 bases between them. Germline loops: CDR1 SGHTA, CDR2 FQGNSA. This CDR3 spans 13 amino acids. CDR3 DNA sequence: TGTGCCACCGGACAGTACAAGGACTATGGCTACACCTTC. The encoded protein is CATGQYKDYGYTF.

This clonotype was seen only a few times. The CDR3 sequence: CASRRGGLKETQYF. The CDR3 DNA sequence: TGTGCCAGCAGACGAGGAGGACTAAAAGAGACCCAGTACTTC. V gene TRBV11-2 combines with J gene TRBJ2-5; weak D call: TRBD2 (6 bases). V was pared by 6 bases and J by 3 bases, with 14 bases between. The CDR3 runs to 14 residues. The germline V gene encodes CDR1 SGHAT and CDR2 FQNNGV.

The chain joins TRBV7-9 to TRBJ2-5, with D possibly being TRBD1 (6 bases). The germline V gene has CDR1 SEHNR and CDR2 FQNEAQ (reference sequence). Trimming stripped 5 bases from V and 1 base from J, with 23 bases between. This CDR3 has 18 residues. The CDR3 reads CASSPSPWGRYFQETQYF. As DNA, the CDR3 is TGTGCCAGCAGCCCCTCCCCCTGGGGGCGGTACTTCCAAGAGACCCAGTACTTC.

This clonotype was counted ten times or more. The chain has TRBV7-2 and TRBJ2-5, with D maybe TRBD2 (5 bases). The V end lost 6 bases, the J end lost 1 base, and 12 bases lay between the germline ends. This CDR3 is 14 amino acids long. Looked up from germline, CDR1 is SGHTA and CDR2 is FQGNSA. The CDR3 region has the DNA TGTGCCAGCAGTCTCCTAGCAGCCCAAGAGACCCAGTACTTC. Translated, it gives CASSLLAAQETQYF.

The sample holds a few counts of this clonotype. The V call is TRBV24-1, the J call TRBJ2-5; TRBD1 matches at 9 bases. Germline lookup yields CDR1 KGHDR and CDR2 SFDVKD. The length of the CDR3 is 15 residues. V shed 8 bases, J shed 0 bases, and the junction held 6 bases outside the gene matches. Here the CDR3 DNA reads TGTGCCACCAAACTGAGGGACAGGGACCAAGAGACCCAGTACTTC. Encoded protein: CATKLRDRDQETQYF.

The V gene is TRBV28, the J gene TRBJ1-2; the match to TRBD1 covers 7 bases. The CDR3 spans 12 residues. The germline V gene encodes CDR1 MDHEN and CDR2 SYDVKM. Trimming at V came to 6 bases and at J to 6 bases, leaving 4 bases not matched to a gene. The CDR3 nucleotides read TGTGCCAGCAGGGGACAGCTTCATGGCTACACCTTC. Encoded protein: CASRGQLHGYTF.

This clonotype was recorded a few times. The rearrangement uses TRBV20-1 and TRBJ2-1; 14 nucleotides align to TRBD2. V trimming: 8 bases; J trimming: 6 bases; junction bases outside the gene matches: 3. The length of the CDR3 is 13 residues. The V gene's germline CDR1 is DFQATT and CDR2 SNEGSKA (reference sequence). The CDR3 loop reads CSPGTSGGNEQFF. As DNA, the CDR3 is TGCAGTCCAGGGACTAGCGGGGGCAATGAGCAGTTCTTC.

The chain links TRBV20-1 to TRBJ1-2, with 7 positions matching TRBD1. The CDR3 is 13 amino acids. The germline V gene has CDR1 DFQATT and CDR2 SNEGSKA (reference sequence). V was pared by 1 base and J by 2 bases, with 1 base of the junction left unmatched. The CDR3 spells CSARVGQNYGYTF. For the CDR3, the DNA is TGCAGTGCTAGAGTGGGACAGAACTATGGCTACACCTTC.

Only a few counts were recorded for this clonotype. The chain combines TRBV2 with TRBJ2-3; D may be TRBD1 (6 bases). CDR3 length: 13 residues. Per the germline V gene, CDR1 is SNHLY and CDR2 is FYNNEI. V was cut by 8 bases and J by 6 bases, with 15 bases left in between. CDR3 amino acids: CASLGTSLDTQYF. As DNA, the CDR3 is TGTGCCAGCCTCGGGACATCATTGGATACGCAGTATTTT.

This clonotype showed up many times. This sequence joins TRBV4-2 and TRBJ2-3; D is uncertain. This CDR3 region has 15 residues. V lost 8 bases and J 4 bases, leaving 19 bases between the germline ends. Germline values: CDR1 LGHNA, CDR2 YNFKEQ. The CDR3 DNA is TGTGCCAGCTCCCCAGAAGGACGTGTCGCAGATACGCAGTATTTT. This translates into CASSPEGRVADTQYF.

V usage is TRBV15 and J usage is TRBJ2-1; the D is unclear. V was trimmed by 0 bases and J by 1 base, leaving 10 bases between them. The germline V gene encodes CDR1 LNHNV and CDR2 YYDKDF (reference sequence). CDR3 length: 16 amino acids. The CDR3 region is CATSRDDRLSYNEQFF. The CDR3 region has the DNA TGTGCCACCAGCAGAGATGACCGCCTATCCTACAATGAGCAGTTCTTC.

This clonotype was observed once. Compared with germline, one end of the junction differs, possibly owing to a read error. In DNA, the CDR3 is TGTGCCAGCAGCTTGGTGGTATACGAGCAGGACTTC. Protein product: CASSLVVYEQDF. This chain connects TRBV5-5 to TRBJ2-7; no firm D call. This CDR3 has 12 amino acids. CDR1 is SGHKS, CDR2 YYEKEE, per germline (reference sequence).

About this clonotype itself: The junction shows a germline mismatch at one end, possibly a read error. The chain recombines TRBV10-3 with TRBJ2-5; possible D gene TRBD1, 6 bases. Per the germline V gene, CDR1 is ENHRY and CDR2 is SYGVKD. The CDR3 has 14 amino acids. The CDR3 region has the DNA TGTGCCATCAGTGAGTCGATGTCGGTGGCAGGGGCAGACTTC. It translates to CAISESMSVAGADF.

This clonotype was seen only a few times. The chain uses TRBV4-2 and TRBJ2-3, with no clear D. The V end lost 3 bases, the J end lost 5 bases, and 12 bases lay between the germline ends. The CDR3 sequence is 14 residues long. Germline loops: CDR1 LGHNA, CDR2 YNFKEQ. CDR3 coding DNA: TGTGCCAGCAGCCAGGCTATAGCATTAGATACGCAGTATTTT. Protein product: CASSQAIALDTQYF.

The CDR3, as DNA: TGTGCCAGCAGCTCACTTCGAGTGGGGGCAGGAAATCAGCCCCAGCATTTT. Protein product: CASSSLRVGAGNQPQHF. The chain recombines TRBV5-6 with TRBJ1-5, with D maybe TRBD1 (6 bases). Trimming shortened V by 3 bases and J by 4 bases, and 20 bases separated the two germline ends. Germline lookup yields CDR1 SGHDT and CDR2 YYEEEE. CDR3 size: 17 residues.

A few counts support this clonotype. The chain couples TRBV21-1 to TRBJ2-7; the D segment call TRBD1 is taken from the table without a DNA check. TRBV21-1 is a pseudogene. The CDR3 consists of 15 residues. This CDR3 reads CASSPRDRGTYEQYF. The CDR3, as DNA: TGTGCCAGCAGCCCCCGGGACAGGGGAACCTACGAGCAGTACTTC.

The chain uses TRBV7-2 and TRBJ2-7; tentatively, D is TRBD1 (6 bases). This CDR3 is 13 amino acids long. The germline CDR1 and CDR2 sequences are SGHTA and FQGNSA. Trimming stripped 5 bases from V and 3 bases from J, with 11 bases between. CDR3 sequence: CASSPTGFYEQYF. DNA for the CDR3: TGTGCCAGCAGCCCCACAGGGTTCTACGAGCAGTACTTC.

This sequence joins TRBV4-3 and TRBJ1-2; D ambiguous. The CDR3 covers 16 residues. CDR1 is LGHNA and CDR2 is YSLEER in the germline V gene. V was trimmed by 0 bases and J by 2 bases, leaving 13 bases between them. The CDR3 region has the DNA TGCGCCAGCAGCCAAGATTTGCACCGGGAAAACTATGGCTACACCTTC. This codes for CASSQDLHRENYGYTF.

The rearrangement links TRBV6-1 to TRBJ1-2; D not resolved. The V end lost 6 bases, the J end lost 4 bases, and 12 bases lay between the germline ends. Germline V gene sequence: CDR1 MNHNS, CDR2 SASEGT. The CDR3 runs 13 residues. CDR3: CASSSGVFYGYTF. The CDR3 nucleotides read TGTGCCAGCAGCTCCGGGGTGTTCTATGGCTACACCTTC.

This clonotype was seen a handful of times. The chain uses TRBV7-9 and TRBJ2-1, with D hard to call. Germline V lookup: CDR1 SEHNR, CDR2 FQNEAQ (reference sequence). This CDR3 spans 13 amino acids. The V end was cut by 2 bases, the J end by 6 bases, with 8 bases between. CDR3 region: CASSLLVANEQFF. CDR3 DNA: TGTGCCAGCAGCTTACTAGTCGCCAATGAGCAGTTCTTC.